These T cell receptor beta chains were read from a single sample in a study of a mutant IDH1 vaccine in newly diagnosed glioma. No antigen has been identified for these receptors. Using immunoSEQ multiplex PCR, the repertoire was profiled, and TCRdb retains in-frame clones only, with some absent. The repertoire holds about 40,000 clones, with 91% as singletons. Sequencing used PBMCs, obtained from a glioma patient whose treatment included an IDH1 peptide vaccine. All receptors derive from a man aged 50 or older with glioma. The CDR3 runs from the conserved cysteine through the conserved F or W. The D gene is left open where the match is weak. Where a row states a size, it is once, few, many or the class of an expanded clone; other rows omit it.

>TRBJ2-7|.|.|TRBV6-6|14
TGTGCCAGCAGTCGGGGCTCAGGGGACTACGAGCAGTACTTC
CASSRGSGDYEQYF
>TRBJ2-1|.|TRBD2|TRBV25-1|15
TGTGCCAGCACCCCGGGGACTATTAGGGCCAATGAGCAGTTCTTC
CASTPGTIRANEQFF
>TRBJ1-2|.|.|TRBV25-1|13
TGTGCCAGCAGTGAGGGATTTAACTATGGCTACACCTTC
CASSEGFNYGYTF
>TRBJ2-1|.|.|TRBV25-1|13
TGTGCCAGCAGTGATATTGAATACAATGAGCAGTTCTTC
CASSDIEYNEQFF
>TRBJ1-3|once|.|TRBV29-1|13
TGCAGCGTGGGAGAAGTCTCTGGAAACACCATATATTTT
CSVGEVSGNTIYF
>TRBJ2-7|.|TRBD2|TRBV5-6|17
TGTGCCAGCAGCTCCACTAGACTAGCGGGGGGACCCTACGAGCAGTACTTC
CASSSTRLAGGPYEQYF
>TRBJ1-1|.|.|TRBV28|12
TGTGCCAGCAGTTCTCCTACCACTGAAGCTTTCTTT
CASSSPTTEAFF
>TRBJ2-4|.|.|TRBV7-9|17
TGTGCCAGCAGCCCCAGGGCGCATCGGGAGAGATTGAACATTCAGTACTTC
CASSPRAHRERLNIQYF
>TRBJ2-3|.|TRBD2|TRBV7-2|15
TGTGCCAGCAGCTTTAGCGGGGAGTTCACAGATACGCAGTATTTT
CASSFSGEFTDTQYF
>TRBJ2-7|.|.|TRBV6-5|14
TGTGCCAGCAGTTCCAACAAGGACCTCTACGAGCAGTACTTC
CASSSNKDLYEQYF
>TRBJ2-1|.|.|TRBV4-2|15
TGTGCCAGCAGCCAAGAACGGCAGGACTACAATGAGCAGTTCTTC
CASSQERQDYNEQFF
>TRBJ1-3|.|TRBD1|TRBV4-1|15
TGCGCCAGCAGCGCCAGACAGGGTACTGGAAACACCATATATTTT
CASSARQGTGNTIYF
>TRBJ2-3|once|TRBD2|TRBV15|16
TGTGCCACCAGCAGTCCCGGGACTACCATCACAGATACGCAGTATTTT
CATSSPGTTITDTQYF
>TRBJ1-2|.|.|TRBV5-5|14
TGTGCCAGCAGCGCCGCCCAGGGTGTATATGGCTACACCTTC
CASSAAQGVYGYTF
>TRBJ2-3|.|TRBD1|TRBV6-5|14
TGTGCCAGCAGGCGGGGACAGGGTGCAGATACGCAGTATTTT
CASRRGQGADTQYF
>TRBJ2-7|.|TRBD2|TRBV6-5|16
TGTGCCAGCAGTTGGTCGACTAGCGGGAGGGCCTACGAGCAGTACTTC
CASSWSTSGRAYEQYF
>TRBJ2-1|.|TRBD2|TRBV6-1|15
TGTGCCAGCCTAGGGGGTAGCGGGACCTACAATGAGCAGTTCTTC
CASLGGSGTYNEQFF
>TRBJ2-1|.|TRBD2|TRBV7-2|15
TGTGCCAGCAGCCTCCAGGGACTAGCGATAAATGAGCAGTTCTTC
CASSLQGLAINEQFF
>TRBJ1-6|.|.|TRBV27|19
TGTGCCAGCAGTTTTATGAAGGGTGGGGGAGGTTTCTATAATTCACCCCTCCACTTT
CASSFMKGGGGFYNSPLHF
>TRBJ1-1|.|.|TRBV7-3|14
TGTGCCAGCAGCTCGGGACGGGAGAACACTGAAGCTTTCTTT
CASSSGRENTEAFF
>TRBJ2-7|.|.|TRBV6-5|16
TGTGCCAGCAGTTACCCCAGGGCAGGTAGCTCCTACGAGCAGTACTTC
CASSYPRAGSSYEQYF
>TRBJ2-7|.|.|TRBV11-2|15
TGTGCCAGCAGCTTAGTGGGACTTCGACTCTACGAGCAGTACTTC
CASSLVGLRLYEQYF
>TRBJ1-2|.|.|TRBV28|15
TGTGCCAGCAGTTTCCCAGGTGGGAGACAGAGGGGCTACACCTTC
CASSFPGGRQRGYTF
>TRBJ2-5|.|.|TRBV4-2|14
TGTGCCAGCAGCCAAGGGGACGGGGCGGAGACCCAGTACTTC
CASSQGDGAETQYF
>TRBJ2-7|once|.|TRBV6-5|13
TGTGCCAGCACGTCCGGAGGGGCGGGCGAGCAGTACTTC
CASTSGGAGEQYF
>TRBJ1-1|.|TRBD1|TRBV7-3|14
TGTGCCAGCAGCGCGGACAGGCAGAGCACTGAAGCTTTCTTT
CASSADRQSTEAFF
>TRBJ2-5|.|.|TRBV6-5|15
TGTGCCAGCAGTTCCGCCGGGGGTTCGGGAGAGACCCAGTACTTC
CASSSAGGSGETQYF
>TRBJ2-2|.|.|TRBV5-6|17
TGTGCCAGCACCAGCTATCAGGGCCTTCTCAACACCGGGGAGCTGTTTTTT
CASTSYQGLLNTGELFF
>TRBJ1-3|.|.|TRBV18|16
TGTGCCAGCTCACCCGGTACAGCTTTTTACGGAAACACCATATATTTT
CASSPGTAFYGNTIYF
>TRBJ2-7|.|TRBD2|TRBV10-3|21
TGTGCCATCAGTGAGTCGGACGGGTTAACTAGCGGGAGTGGACCCACCTACGAGCAGTACTTC
CAISESDGLTSGSGPTYEQYF
>TRBJ2-3|.|.|TRBV19|14
TGTGCCAGTAGTATAGTCCAGCTCACAGATACGCAGTATTTT
CASSIVQLTDTQYF
>TRBJ2-1|.|TRBD2|TRBV27|15
TGTGCCAGCAGTTACTCGACTAGCGGGGGAGCAGAGCAGTTCTTC
CASSYSTSGGAEQFF
>TRBJ2-7|.|.|TRBV6-6|13
TGTGCCAGCAGCTTGGGACAAAACTACGAGCAGTACTTC
CASSLGQNYEQYF
>TRBJ2-7|.|.|TRBV5-1|12
TGCGCCAGCAGCGCACAGGGTTACGAGCAGTACTTC
CASSAQGYEQYF
>TRBJ1-4|.|.|TRBV5-1|14
TGCGCCAGCAGCTGGAGCGTGTCTAATGAAAAACTGTTTTTT
CASSWSVSNEKLFF
>TRBJ2-3|.|.|TRBV2|16
TGTGCCAGCAGTGAAGCGGGGGGACTTAGCACAGATACGCAGTATTTT
CASSEAGGLSTDTQYF
>TRBJ2-5|.|TRBD2|TRBV5-4|15
TGTGCCAGCAGCACCCGGACTAGCGGGAGGGCGTCCCAGTACTTC
CASSTRTSGRASQYF
>TRBJ1-3|.|.|TRBV13|17
TGTGCCAGCAGCGCCGGGCAGGGTCCTCTGGGAGGAAACACCATATATTTT
CASSAGQGPLGGNTIYF
>TRBJ1-2|.|TRBD1|TRBV19|15
TGTGCCAGTAGTGACCCAAGGGGGCGAAGGGATGGCTACACCTTC
CASSDPRGRRDGYTF
>TRBJ2-3|once|TRBD2|TRBV6-7|17
TGTGCCAGCAGTCCCGGGGTTAAGCGGGAGTGCACAGATACGCAGTATTTT
CASSPGVKRECTDTQYF